What follows is one TCR beta chain and its context. Its cognate antigen is unknown. This specimen belongs to a study of blood T cells in healthy people across ages. General study findings and limits: With donor CMV status unknown, expanded clonotype changes were possibly confounded. Estimates of diversity drawn from one million T cells were considered underestimates.

Through a sample-barcoded 5' primer and a J-beta primer mix, a second PCR was run for 7 to 11 cycles. Through a template-switch adaptor with 12 random nucleotides, each cDNA molecule received a tag. TCRdb itself ran the 5' RACE reads through MiXCR, one entry per CDR3 protein. The table lists 1.5 million to 1.9 million distinct CDR3 sequences, 40% to 45% of them singletons. The sequence was obtained from a woman in her late teens or twenties in good health. Sequenced input: blood.

CDR3 nucleotide sequence: TGTGCCAGCAGCTTAACGGTCACTAGCGGGAACACCGGGGAGCTGTTTTTT. This codes for CASSLTVTSGNTGELFF. This sequence joins TRBV7-3 and TRBJ2-2; 8 nucleotides agree with TRBD2. CDR1 and CDR2 (germline): SGHTA, FQGTGA. The CDR3 totals 17 residues. After removal of 0 bases from V and 1 base from J, the junction contained 4 bases not matched to a gene.